This record looks at one T cell receptor (beta chain) sequence and its context. Its antigen is unidentified. Produced via immunoSEQ multiplex PCR; TCRdb's table is partial and in-frame only. The sample holds tens of thousands of clones, roughly 90% seen once. This sample is drawn from a study of tissue T cells after allogeneic stem cell transplantation. About the study: Recipient PBMCs from before transplant existed for roughly five GVHD patients.

Study-wide results and limits: Motif-based clustering found tissue-specific repertoire signatures shared across patients, though few clones were shared. Anatomically similar tissues had similar TCR repertoires within each patient.

CDR1 and CDR2 (germline): MNHEY, SVGEGT. The V gene lost 3 bases and the J gene lost 0 bases, with 7 bases spanning the gap. The CDR3 length is 14 residues. The receptor comes from a woman aged 35 to 75 who later had graft-versus-host disease after an allogeneic stem cell transplant. This material consisted of blood, taken before transplantation. The chain employs TRBV6-2 or TRBV6-3 and TRBJ2-3; tentatively, D is TRBD2 (5 bases). CDR3 in DNA: TGTGCCAGCAGTTATAGAGGGAGCACAGATACGCAGTATTTT. This gives the protein CASSYRGSTDTQYF.